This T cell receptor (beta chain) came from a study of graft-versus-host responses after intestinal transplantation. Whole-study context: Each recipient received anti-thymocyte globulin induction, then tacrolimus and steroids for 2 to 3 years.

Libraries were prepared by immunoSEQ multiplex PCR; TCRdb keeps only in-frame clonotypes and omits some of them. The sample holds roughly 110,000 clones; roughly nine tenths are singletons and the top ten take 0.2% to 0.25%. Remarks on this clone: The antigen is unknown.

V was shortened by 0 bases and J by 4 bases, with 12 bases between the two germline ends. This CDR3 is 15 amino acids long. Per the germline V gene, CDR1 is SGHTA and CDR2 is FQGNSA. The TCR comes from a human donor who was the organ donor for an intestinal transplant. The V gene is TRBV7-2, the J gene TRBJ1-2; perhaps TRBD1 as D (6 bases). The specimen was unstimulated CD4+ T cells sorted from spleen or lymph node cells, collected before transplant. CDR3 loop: CASSLAGGEFYGYTF. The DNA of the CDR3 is TGTGCCAGCAGCTTAGCCGGGGGCGAATTCTATGGCTACACCTTC.